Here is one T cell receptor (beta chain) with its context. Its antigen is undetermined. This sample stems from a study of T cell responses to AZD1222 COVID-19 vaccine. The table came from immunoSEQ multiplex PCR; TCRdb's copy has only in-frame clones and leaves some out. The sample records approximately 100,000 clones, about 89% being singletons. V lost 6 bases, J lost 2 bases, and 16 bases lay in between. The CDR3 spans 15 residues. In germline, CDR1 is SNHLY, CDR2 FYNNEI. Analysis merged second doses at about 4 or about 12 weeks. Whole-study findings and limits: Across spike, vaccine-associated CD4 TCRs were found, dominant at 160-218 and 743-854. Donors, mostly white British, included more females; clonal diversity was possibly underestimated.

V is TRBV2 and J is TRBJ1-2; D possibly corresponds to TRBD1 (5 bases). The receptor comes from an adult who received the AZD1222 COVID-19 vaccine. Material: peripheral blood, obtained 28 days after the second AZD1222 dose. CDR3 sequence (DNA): TGTGCCAGCAGGGCCGCAGGGAACGGAAACTATGGCTACACCTTC. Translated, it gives CASRAAGNGNYGYTF.